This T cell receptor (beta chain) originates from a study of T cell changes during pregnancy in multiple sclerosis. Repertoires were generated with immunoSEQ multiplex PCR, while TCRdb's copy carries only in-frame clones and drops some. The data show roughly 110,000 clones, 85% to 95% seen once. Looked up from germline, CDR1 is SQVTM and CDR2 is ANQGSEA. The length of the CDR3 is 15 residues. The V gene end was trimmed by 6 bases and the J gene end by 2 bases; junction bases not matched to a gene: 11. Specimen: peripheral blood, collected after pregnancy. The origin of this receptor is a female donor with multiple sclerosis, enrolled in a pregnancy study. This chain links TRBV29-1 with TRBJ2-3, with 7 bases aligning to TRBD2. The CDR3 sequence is CSVQTSGAFTDTQYF. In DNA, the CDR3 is TGCAGCGTCCAAACGAGCGGGGCCTTCACAGATACGCAGTATTTT.